These T cell receptor beta chains were read from a single sample in a study of tumor and adjacent non-tumor tissue in lung cancer. TCRdb reprocessed the multiplex PCR reads via MiXCR and lists one record per CDR3 protein. This sample has some 100,000 distinct CDR3 sequences, with approximately 82% found just once. Material: lung tumor tissue. The receptors derive from a woman aged 55-70 years with non-small cell lung cancer. Each CDR3 is given with its conserved first and last residue. The D gene is left open where the match is weak. Size is stated for part of the rows, as once, few or many counts, or as a class when the clone is expanded.

j_call	d_call	clone_size	v_call	cdr3_aa	cdr3_nt
TRBJ2-3	.	few	TRBV4-3	CASSQGGGATSTDTQYF	TGCGCCAGCAGCCAAGGGGGCGGGGCTACTAGCACAGATACGCAGTATTTT
TRBJ2-1	.	.	TRBV11-3	CASGLELSNGSHNKQFF	TGTGCCAGCGGCTTAGAGTTGAGTAACGGGAGCCACAATAAGCAGTTCTTC
TRBJ2-6	.	many	TRBV5-6	CASSQTTLSGANVLTF	TGTGCCAGCAGCCAGACAACCCTCTCTGGGGCCAACGTCCTGACTTTC
TRBJ2-3	TRBD2	.	TRBV6-5	CASSVAGGIYNTDTQYF	TGTGCCAGCAGCGTAGCGGGGGGGATATATAACACAGATACGCAGTATTTT
TRBJ2-5	TRBD2	.	TRBV20-1	CSAGAVTSGRGETQYF	TGCAGTGCTGGAGCAGTCACTAGCGGACGGGGGGAGACCCAGTACTTC
TRBJ2-1	.	.	TRBV11-1	CANSRASSCNEQFF	TGTGCCAACAGCCGGGCAAGCTCCTGTAATGAGCAGTTCTTC
TRBJ2-3	.	once	TRBV4-1	CASAGRGGDTQYF	TGTGCCAGCGCTGGGAGGGGGGGCGATACGCAGTATTTT
TRBJ2-4	TRBD2	.	TRBV11-3	CASSLDAGGTGSYSQYF	TGTGCCAGCAGCTTAGATGCCGGGGGGACCGGGTCTTATTCTCAGTACTTC
TRBJ1-2	.	.	TRBV11-2	CANSLGIGFNYGYAF	TGTGCCAACAGCTTAGGAATAGGGTTTAACTATGGCTACGCCTTC
TRBJ2-5	.	.	TRBV12-3/TRBV12-4	CASSLRGVKEGQYF	TGTGCCAGCAGTTTAAGGGGCGTCAAAGAGGGCCAGTACTTC
TRBJ2-2	.	.	TRBV19	CANSIIRGGNIGELFF	TGTGCCAATAGTATAATAAGGGGAGGTAACATCGGGGAGCTGTTTTTT
TRBJ1-6	.	.	TRBV11-3	CASRVEDRYNSPLHF	TGTGCCAGCAGAGTAGAGGATAGATATAATTCACCCCTCCACTTT
TRBJ2-3	.	.	TRBV7-3	CASSLGESAGRGDTQYF	TGTGCCAGCAGCTTAGGAGAATCGGCAGGCCGAGGGGATACGCAGTATTTT
TRBJ2-2	.	.	TRBV4-2	CASSQEWGARGELLF	TGTGCCAGCAGCCAAGAGTGGGGAGCAAGGGGGGAGCTGCTTTTT
TRBJ1-1	.	.	TRBV6-1	CASSGQATKAFF	TGTGCCAGCAGTGGACAGGCCACTAAAGCATTCTTT
TRBJ2-3	.	once	TRBV7-2	CASSPTRVPDTQYF	TGTGCCAGCAGCCCTACACGCGTCCCAGATACGCAGTATTTT
TRBJ1-6	.	.	TRBV20-1	CGAFSTPDHYNSPVYF	TGCGGTGCTTTCTCAACCCCTGACCACTATAATTCACCCGTCTACTTT
TRBJ1-1	.	.	TRBV11-2	CASNPWDGQYTEAFF	TGTGCAAGCAACCCTTGGGACGGCCAGTACACTGAAGCTTTCTTT
TRBJ1-5	.	few	TRBV20-1	CNAPRDFSNQPQHF	TGCAATGCTCCCAGGGACTTTAGCAATCAGCCCCAGCATTTT
TRBJ2-7	.	.	TRBV7-6	CASSFGTMADEEYF	TGTGCCAGCAGCTTCGGGACAATGGCCGACGAGGAGTACTTC
TRBJ1-1	TRBD1	.	TRBV12-3/TRBV12-4	CASGQTTGVGIEAFF	TGTGCCAGCGGACAAACAACAGGGGTAGGCATTGAAGCTTTCTTT
TRBJ2-2	TRBD2	.	TRBV10-3	CAISESSLGLAPDTGELYF	TGTGCCATCAGTGAGTCGAGTCTAGGACTAGCGCCCGACACCGGGGAGCTGTATTTT
TRBJ2-5	.	many	TRBV4-3	CASSQDIRETQYF	TGCGCCAGCAGCCAAGATATTCGGGAGACCCAGTACTTC
TRBJ2-1	.	.	TRBV11-3	CASGRGNEQFF	TGTGCCTCTGGCCGCGGCAATGAGCAGTTCTTC
TRBJ2-5	TRBD1	.	TRBV10-1	CASSMTGEESQYF	TGCGCCAGTAGCATGACAGGGGAGGAGAGCCAGTACTTC
TRBJ2-3	TRBD2	.	TRBV6-5	CASKTMEREANTQYF	TGTGCCAGCAAGACAATGGAGCGGGAGGCTAATACGCAGTATTTT
TRBJ2-5	TRBD1	.	TRBV11-2	CASSSTGTGGGTHYF	TGCGCAAGCAGCTCGACAGGGACAGGGGGCGGGACCCACTACTTC
TRBJ1-2	TRBD1	once	TRBV12-3/TRBV12-4	CARSSGTVGDYGYTF	TGTGCTAGGAGTTCCGGGACAGTTGGGGACTATGGCTACACTTTC
TRBJ2-7	.	.	TRBV28	CASSPSWSSGSNEHYF	TGTGCCAGCAGCCCATCCTGGTCCTCCGGTAGCAACGAGCATTACTTC
TRBJ2-1	TRBD1	.	TRBV11-2	CTSSVRTATGNNEQFF	TGTACCAGCAGCGTACGGACCGCGACAGGGAACAATGAGCAGTTCTTC
TRBJ2-6	TRBD1	.	TRBV12-3/TRBV12-4	CASMRTGGEAGPNVLTF	TGTGCCAGCATGAGGACAGGGGGCGAGGCTGGGCCCAACGTCCTGACTTTC
TRBJ2-3	.	.	TRBV20-1	CSVKSESKDTQYF	TGCAGTGTTAAATCGGAGAGCAAAGATACGCAGTATTTT
TRBJ2-2	.	medium-sized	TRBV4-2	CASSQVQGVGTGELFF	TGTGCCAGCAGCCAAGTTCAGGGAGTAGGCACCGGGGAGCTGTTTTTT
TRBJ2-3	TRBD2	.	TRBV6-2/TRBV6-3	CASNPRGDTDTQYF	TGTGCCAGCAACCCCCGGGGGGACACAGATACGCAGTATTTT
TRBJ2-7	.	.	TRBV11-3	CASILRTWSSYEQYF	TGTGCCAGCATCTTAAGGACCTGGAGCTCCTACGAGCAGTACTTC
TRBJ2-7	TRBD2	.	TRBV7-2	CASRPGGGRGYEQYF	TGTGCCAGCAGGCCCGGGGGGGGGAGGGGTTACGAGCAGTACTTC
TRBJ2-1	.	few	TRBV15	CATSRDIYRDHEQFF	TGTGCCACCAGCAGAGATATTTACAGGGACCATGAGCAGTTCTTC
TRBJ2-1	.	few	TRBV4-2	CANSPKNGQGLRSEQFF	TGTGCCAACAGCCCAAAAAACGGGCAGGGGTTGAGGTCTGAGCAGTTCTTC
TRBJ1-1	.	.	TRBV11-3	CASSLDSGRCTEVFF	TGTGCCAGCAGCTTAGATTCGGGGAGATGCACTGAAGTTTTTTTT
TRBJ1-1	.	.	TRBV20-1	CSATSSSGNTEAVF	TGCAGTGCTACATCGTCTTCAGGGAACACTGAAGCCGTCTTT
TRBJ1-2	.	many	TRBV27	CASGSGNYGYTF	TGTGCCAGCGGATCCGGTAACTATGGCTACACCTTC
TRBJ2-7	TRBD1	.	TRBV13	CVSSRGQGPYEQYF	TGTGTCAGCAGCAGAGGACAGGGCCCTTATGAGCAGTACTTC
TRBJ1-2	.	.	TRBV4-1	CASSPRTATHYGYTF	TGTGCCAGTAGCCCACGGACAGCAACTCACTATGGCTACACCTTC
TRBJ1-1	.	.	TRBV6-1	CASHTNRETEAFF	TGTGCCAGCCATACCAACAGGGAAACTGAAGCTTTCTTT
TRBJ2-1	.	.	TRBV12-3/TRBV12-4	CASNPPTVRSYEQFF	TGTGCCAGCAACCCTCCCACAGTTAGGAGCTATGAGCAGTTCTTC
TRBJ2-3	TRBD1	once	TRBV5-1	CASSLDGTEPLAQYF	TGCGCCAGCAGCTTGGATGGGACAGAGCCTTTGGCGCAGTATTTT
TRBJ2-7	.	.	TRBV11-3	CASGSRLRMTFSYEQYF	TGTGCCAGCGGCTCCCGCCTCCGGATGACTTTCTCCTACGAGCAGTACTTC
TRBJ1-2	TRBD1	many	TRBV29-1	CSAKTGGLGYTF	TGCAGCGCCAAGACAGGGGGGCTAGGCTACACCTTC
TRBJ2-3	.	.	TRBV11-2	CASNATGMATDTQYF	TGCGCCAGCAACGCCACCGGGATGGCCACAGATACGCAGTATTTT
TRBJ1-2	.	.	TRBV11-2	CASGAEGNYGYTF	TGTGCCAGCGGAGCGGAGGGAAACTATGGCTACACCTTC
TRBJ2-7	.	.	TRBV20-1	CSARAEGNSYEQHF	TGCAGTGCTAGAGCCGAGGGTAACTCCTACGAGCAGCACTTC
TRBJ2-7	TRBD1	.	TRBV11-2	CANSLKGQSSYKQYF	TGTGCCAACAGCTTAAAGGGACAGTCGTCCTACAAACAGTACTTC
TRBJ1-2	.	.	TRBV28	CASTGRGAYGYTF	TGTGCCAGCACGGGGCGGGGGGCCTATGGCTACACCTTC
TRBJ1-1	.	.	TRBV6-6	CASGRVVDTEAFF	TGTGCCAGCGGGAGGGTGGTAGACACCGAAGCTTTCTTT
TRBJ2-1	TRBD2	many	TRBV12-3/TRBV12-4	CASSLRVAGGPRDEQFF	TGTGCCAGCAGTCTGAGGGTAGCGGGGGGGCCAAGGGATGAGCAGTTCTTC